This T cell receptor (beta chain) was documented in a study of Graves' ophthalmopathy and Graves' hyperthyroidism. The authors enrolled newly diagnosed hyperthyroidism patients aged 18 to 65 with under 2 months' duration. Many counts were recorded for this clonotype. Beta-chain TCR CDR3 regions were amplified from RNA transcripts. HTBI-primed RT-PCR formed the first round, and a multiplex PCR formed the second. TCRdb ran MiXCR on the multiplex PCR reads and lists one entry per CDR3 protein. The sample carries hundreds of thousands of distinct CDR3 sequences, about a fifth recorded once. V lost 0 bases to trimming and J lost 4 bases, with 9 bases between them. Germline V gene data show CDR1 as MNHNS and CDR2 as SASEGT. CDR3 length: 14 residues.

The sequenced sample was peripheral blood. The rearrangement links TRBV6-1 to TRBJ1-1, with D unclear. The sequence was collected from a woman between 18 and 29 years old with stable Graves' hyperthyroidism. Some clones in this sample may be carry-over from other donors' samples. The CDR3 loop reads CASSEAGGPTEAFF. CDR3 bases: TGTGCCAGCAGTGAAGCTGGAGGGCCCACTGAAGCTTTCTTT.